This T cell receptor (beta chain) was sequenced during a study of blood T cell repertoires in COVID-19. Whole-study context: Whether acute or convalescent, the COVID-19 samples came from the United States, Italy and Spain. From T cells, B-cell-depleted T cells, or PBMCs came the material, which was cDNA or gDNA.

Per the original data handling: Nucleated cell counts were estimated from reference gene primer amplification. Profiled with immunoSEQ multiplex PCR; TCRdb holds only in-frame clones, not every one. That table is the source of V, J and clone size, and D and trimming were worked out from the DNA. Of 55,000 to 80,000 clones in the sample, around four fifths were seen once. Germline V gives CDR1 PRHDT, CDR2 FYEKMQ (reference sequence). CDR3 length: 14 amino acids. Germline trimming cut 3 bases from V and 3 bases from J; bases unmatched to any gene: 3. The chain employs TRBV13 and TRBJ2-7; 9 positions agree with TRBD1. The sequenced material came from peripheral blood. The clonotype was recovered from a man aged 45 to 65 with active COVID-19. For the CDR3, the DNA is TGTGCCAGCAGCTTTAGACAGGGGGACTACGAGCAGTACTTC. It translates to CASSFRQGDYEQYF.